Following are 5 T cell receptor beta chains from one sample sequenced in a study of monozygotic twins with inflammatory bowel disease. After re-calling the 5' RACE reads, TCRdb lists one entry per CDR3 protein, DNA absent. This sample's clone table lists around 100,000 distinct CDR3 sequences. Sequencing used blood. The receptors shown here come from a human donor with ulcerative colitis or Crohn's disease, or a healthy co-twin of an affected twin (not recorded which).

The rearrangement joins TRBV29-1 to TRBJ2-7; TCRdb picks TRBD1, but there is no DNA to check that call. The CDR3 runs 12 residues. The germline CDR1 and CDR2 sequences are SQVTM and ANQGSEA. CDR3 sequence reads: CSVGRDAYEQYF.

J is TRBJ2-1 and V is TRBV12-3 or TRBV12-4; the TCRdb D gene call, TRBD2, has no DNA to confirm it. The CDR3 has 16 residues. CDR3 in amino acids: CASSLYPASRHNEQFF.

The CDR3 sequence: CASSLEGAGELFF. The rearrangement joins TRBV11-3 to TRBJ2-2; TCRdb outputs TRBD1, but without DNA this stays unchecked. This CDR3 has 13 amino acids. Germline V gene data show CDR1 as SGHNT and CDR2 as YENEEA.

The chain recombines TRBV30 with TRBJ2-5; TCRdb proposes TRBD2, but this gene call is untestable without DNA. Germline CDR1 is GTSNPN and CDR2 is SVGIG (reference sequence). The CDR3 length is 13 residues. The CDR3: CAGKRGGMETQYF.

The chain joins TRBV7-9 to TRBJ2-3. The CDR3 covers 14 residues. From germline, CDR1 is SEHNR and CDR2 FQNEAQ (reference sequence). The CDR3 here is CASSSGPSLDTQYF.